A selection of T cell receptor beta chains follows, all from one sample in a study of cytomegalovirus exposure and HLA in healthy donors. Sequenced by immunoSEQ multiplex PCR; TCRdb stores in-frame clones only, minus some. Of about 99,000 clones listed, around 77% were seen once; the top ten hold over 3%. Sequenced input: PBMCs. These receptors all come from a man aged 40-49 years in good health and CMV-seronegative. Both conserved end residues are trimmed from each CDR3. Fields, in order: J gene, D gene, V gene, CDR3 protein. D genes are given only for firm matches.

TRBJ2-1 TRBD2 TRBV11-2 ASSLSGGDNEQF
TRBJ2-7 . TRBV6-1 ASRDDRYEQY
TRBJ2-3 . TRBV19 ASSRGRRDTQY
TRBJ2-3 TRBD2 TRBV5-1 ASSLGSSGNADTQY
TRBJ1-1 . TRBV5-1 ASSLGGNTEAF
TRBJ2-5 TRBD2 TRBV28 ASSSGGLTQY
TRBJ2-7 . TRBV19 ASSITVSVYEQY
TRBJ1-5 . TRBV6-1 ASAPRADHHQPQH
TRBJ1-1 . TRBV5-1 ASSLSGGNTEAF
TRBJ1-2 TRBD1 TRBV5-1 ASSQGDRDGYT
TRBJ1-1 . TRBV11-3 ASSRGRLDTEAF
TRBJ1-1 . TRBV30 AWSASKNTEAF
TRBJ2-7 . TRBV11-2 ASSLGGGEAYEQY
TRBJ2-5 . TRBV2 ASSGEETQY
TRBJ2-2 TRBD2 TRBV28 ASSLSGGGELF
TRBJ2-3 TRBD2 TRBV12-5 ASGLDTSGRLLFADTQY
TRBJ2-3 TRBD2 TRBV4-2 ASSSRAGGPPDTQY
TRBJ2-7 . TRBV5-6 ASSPGGLATVVTEQY
TRBJ2-2 . TRBV4-2 ASSQGTRQVRNTGELF
TRBJ2-1 TRBD2 TRBV6-5 ASSPWTSGVGEQF
TRBJ1-4 . TRBV2 ASLRDSTNEKLF
TRBJ1-1 TRBD1 TRBV9 ASSVAGGNTEAF
TRBJ2-3 . TRBV5-1 ASSLAFQGPDTQY
TRBJ1-1 TRBD1 TRBV5-4 ASSSAGQGNTEAF
TRBJ2-3 TRBD2 TRBV28 ATKTPPGTSGGARFTDTQY
TRBJ1-5 . TRBV7-8 ASSLGSRRDQPQH
TRBJ1-1 . TRBV2 ASSARVDTEAF
TRBJ2-2 TRBD1 TRBV30 AWSDATGVGELF
TRBJ2-2 . TRBV2 ASSEEARGNTGELF
TRBJ1-6 . TRBV7-9 ASSLAQGGGFNSPLH
TRBJ2-5 TRBD1 TRBV7-9 ASSPEGQGETQY
TRBJ2-7 . TRBV21-1 ASSKGGTPRCIEQY
TRBJ2-7 . TRBV5-5 ASKAVGAALREQY